The 11 T cell receptor beta chains presented below share a single source sample, sequenced in a study of early stage breast cancer tumors. Data came from immunoSEQ multiplex PCR; TCRdb stores just in-frame clones and leaves some out. The sample holds tens of thousands of clones; just under 80% are singletons and the top ten take around 3.4%. Sample: blood. Receptor source: a person aged 35-49 years with breast cancer.

The genes are TRBV5-1 and TRBJ2-5; 9 bases match TRBD2. This CDR3 is 16 amino acids long. V gave up 0 bases and J gave up 5 bases; unmatched junction bases: 8. Germline V CDR1 and CDR2: SGHRS, YFSETQ. CDR3 nucleotides: TGCGCCAGCAGCTTGGCACTAGCGGGTAGAGGGGAGACCCAGTACTTC. It codes for CASSLALAGRGETQYF. Based on the CDR3 plus reference TRBV5-1 and TRBJ2-5, the full variable domain is KAGVTQTPRYLIKTRGQQVTLSCSPISGHRSVSWYQQTPGQGLQFLFEYFSETQRNKGNFPGRFSGRQFSNSRSEMNVSTLELGDSALYLCASSLALAGRGETQYFGPGTRLLVL.

This clone was seen a few times. The V call is TRBV13, the J call TRBJ1-3; possibly TRBD1 for D (5 bases). Looked up from germline, CDR1 is PRHDT and CDR2 is FYEKMQ (reference sequence). The CDR3 length is 16 residues. Trimming left V 5 bases short and J 0 bases short, with 14 bases between. CDR3 amino acids: CASSRIQATSGNTIYF. The CDR3 DNA is TGTGCCAGCAGCCGCATACAGGCCACCTCTGGAAACACCATATATTTT.

This clone was found once. The genes are TRBV6-5 and TRBJ2-2; D is unresolved. The V gene's germline CDR1 is MNHEY and CDR2 SVGAGI. The CDR3 contains 13 residues. V was cut by 6 bases and J by 1 base, with 6 bases left in between. The CDR3 DNA reads TGTGCCAGCAGAGCCCAGAACACCGGGGAGCTGTTTTTT. Its protein is CASRAQNTGELFF.

This clone has a handful of counts. The rearrangement links TRBV5-4 to TRBJ1-1; D is possibly TRBD1 (6 bases). Germline V CDR1 and CDR2: SGHNT, YYREEE (reference sequence). This CDR3 comprises 14 residues. V lost 2 bases to trimming and J lost 4 bases, with 12 bases between them. The CDR3 sequence: CASSFRGRGTEAFF. Here the CDR3 DNA reads TGTGCCAGCAGCTTCCGGGGGCGAGGCACTGAAGCTTTCTTT.

This clone was seen a single time. The chain combines TRBV5-4 with TRBJ2-1; weak D call: TRBD2 (5 bases). Germline values: CDR1 SGHNT, CDR2 YYREEE (reference sequence). With 3 bases removed from V and 8 bases from J, the gap between germline ends came to 12 bases. CDR3 length: 13 residues. The CDR3 coding sequence is TGTGCCAGCAGCTACGGAAATAGCGATGAGCAGTTCTTC. Translating it yields CASSYGNSDEQFF. Drawing the rest from reference TRBV5-4 and TRBJ2-1, the complete variable domain is ETGVTQSPTHLIKTRGQQVTLRCSSQSGHNTVSWYQQALGQGPQFIFQYYREEENGRGNFPPRFSGLQFPNYSSELNVNALELDDSALYLCASSYGNSDEQFFGPGTRLTVL.

This clone was seen a few times. This chain connects TRBV25-1 to TRBJ2-7; D is uncertain. The V end lost 3 bases, the J end lost 2 bases, and 8 bases lay between the germline ends. The CDR3 contains 13 residues. Germline CDR1 and CDR2: MGHDK and SYGVNS. CDR3 in amino acids: CASSEGGPYEQYF. In nucleotides, the CDR3 is TGTGCCAGCAGTGAGGGCGGTCCCTACGAGCAGTACTTC.

Regarding this clone: The limits of the CDR3 on the DNA are not certain, so only TCRdb's listed CDR3 is given. The V gene is TRBV30, the J gene TRBJ1-2. Germline CDR1 and CDR2: GTSNPN and SVGIG (reference sequence). The CDR3 is 13 amino acids in total, end residues counted. This CDR3 is CAWGRGIDYGYAF.

V gene TRBV10-1 combines with J gene TRBJ2-7, with 8 bases fitting TRBD2. V gave up 3 bases and J gave up 0 bases; unmatched junction bases: 4. The length of the CDR3 is 15 residues. Germline assignment: CDR1 WNHNN and CDR2 SYGVQD (reference sequence). The CDR3: CASSEPGLDSYEQYF. CDR3 nucleotide sequence: TGCGCCAGCAGTGAACCGGGACTAGACTCCTACGAGCAGTACTTC.

The genes are TRBV5-1 and TRBJ1-1; TRBD1 agrees at 10 bases. Unmatched junction bases numbered 7, after V lost 5 bases and J lost 6 bases. Germline CDR1 SGHRS, CDR2 YFSETQ. CDR3 length: 14 residues. The CDR3 reads CASRDRGGRAEAFF. The CDR3 DNA reads as TGCGCCAGCAGGGACAGGGGGGGGAGGGCTGAAGCTTTCTTT.

The chain has TRBV19 and TRBJ2-1; D unresolved. The V and J ends lost 3 bases and 3 bases respectively, with 12 bases between them. The CDR3 extends over 15 amino acids. CDR1 LNHDA and CDR2 SQIVND come from the germline V gene (reference sequence). Written as DNA, the CDR3 is TGTGCCAGTAGTATTACGGGCGACGTCTACAATGAGCAGTTCTTC. Protein product: CASSITGDVYNEQFF.

This chain joins TRBV7-9 and TRBJ2-7; D uncertain. CDR3 length: 14 amino acids. Germline assignment: CDR1 SEHNR and CDR2 FQNEAQ (reference sequence). With 4 bases removed from V and 2 bases from J, the gap between germline ends came to 12 bases. The CDR3 bases are TGTGCCAGCAGCTCCCCCGCACAGCCCTACGAGCAGTACTTC. Protein: CASSSPAQPYEQYF.